One and the same sample provided the 27 T cell receptor beta chains below, sequenced in a study of response to subunit inactivated influenza vaccine. Each CDR3 protein is one row after TCRdb ran MiXCR on the RT-PCR reads. The repertoire consists of approximately 310,000 distinct CDR3 sequences, with around a fifth occurring once and the leading ten covering 10% to 13%. Sample: PBMCs from blood, taken about 20 months after vaccination. The source is a man aged 45 to 70 who received an inactivated influenza vaccine.

This clonotype came up many times. The chain is built from TRBV7-2 and TRBJ2-7; possibly TRBD1 or TRBD2 for D (5 bases each). V dropped 1 base and J dropped 7 bases, with 11 bases sitting between them. Germline CDR1 SGHTA, CDR2 FQGNSA. CDR3 size: 13 residues. The CDR3 reads CASSLVGGWEQYF. The CDR3, as DNA: TGTGCCAGCAGCTTAGTTGGGGGTTGGGAGCAGTACTTC.

The chain carries TRBV29-1 and TRBJ1-2; D is uncertain. Germline CDR1 SQVTM, CDR2 ANQGSEA. The CDR3 totals 15 residues. Trimming removed 1 base from V and 0 bases from J, with 12 bases in between. The CDR3 region has the DNA TGCAGCGTTGAAGTCCAGGAGGGAACTAACTATGGCTACACCTTC. Its translation: CSVEVQEGTNYGYTF.

V is TRBV11-1 and J is TRBJ1-1; D is possibly TRBD1 (5 bases). The CDR3 spans 18 residues. Looked up from germline, CDR1 is SGHAT and CDR2 is FQDESV (reference sequence). Trimming left V 2 bases short and J 1 base short, with 20 bases between. CDR3 nucleotides: TGTGCCAGCAGCTTACACGGAAAAGGGGTTAAGCGGAACACTGAAGCTTTCTTT. Translated, it gives CASSLHGKGVKRNTEAFF. Drawing the rest from reference TRBV11-1 and TRBJ1-1, the complete variable domain is EAEVAQSPRYKITEKSQAVAFWCDPISGHATLYWYRQILGQGPELLVQFQDESVVDDSQLPKDRFSAERLKGVDSTLKIQPAELGDSAMYLCASSLHGKGVKRNTEAFFGQGTRLTVV.

This clonotype occurred many times. This chain joins TRBV4-3 and TRBJ1-1; D perhaps matches TRBD1 (5 bases). V gave up 5 bases and J gave up 0 bases, with 13 bases separating them. This CDR3 has 15 residues. Germline lookup yields CDR1 LGHNA and CDR2 YSLEER. The CDR3 nucleotides read TGCGCCAGCAGCTTTTGGGGACGGATGAACACTGAAGCTTTCTTT. This encodes CASSFWGRMNTEAFF.

The J gene is TRBJ2-7, the V gene TRBV7-2; either TRBD1 or TRBD2 may supply D (5 bases each). Germline V CDR1 and CDR2: SGHTA, FQGNSA. V dropped 0 bases and J dropped 6 bases, with 9 bases sitting between them. This CDR3 contains 13 residues. Written as DNA, the CDR3 is TGTGCCAGCAGCTTAGCCACGGGGACCGAGCAGTACTTC. Translation: CASSLATGTEQYF.

The rearrangement uses TRBV16 and TRBJ2-5; D unresolved. V lost 4 bases and J 1 base, leaving 13 bases between the germline ends. This CDR3 comprises 15 residues. CDR1 and CDR2 from the germline V gene are KGHSY and FQNENV. The CDR3 DNA is TGTGCCAGCAGCCCATCGGGCTTACTCCAAGAGACCCAGTACTTC. Translated: CASSPSGLLQETQYF.

V and J are TRBV11-2 and TRBJ2-3; TRBD2 matches at 7 bases. Germline CDR1 and CDR2: SGHAT and FQNNGV. Trimming at V came to 2 bases and at J to 0 bases, leaving 11 bases not matched to a gene. The CDR3 is 18 amino acids. CDR3 region: CASSLTPGSGYSTDTQYF. The CDR3 nucleotides read TGTGCCAGCAGCTTAACCCCGGGTAGCGGGTATAGCACAGATACGCAGTATTTT.

This chain's CDR3 is CSVPRGPSEQFF. CDR3 nucleotide sequence: TGCAGCGTGCCCCGGGGCCCGTCTGAGCAGTTCTTC. The chain recombines TRBV29-1 with TRBJ2-1, with D tentatively TRBD1 or TRBD2 (5 bases each). Germline CDR1 SQVTM, CDR2 ANQGSEA. Between the trimmed V and J ends, which lost 6 bases and 9 bases, there was a span of 15 bases. The CDR3 has 12 amino acids.

The V and J genes are TRBV29-1 and TRBJ1-1; D is ambiguous. The V end was cut by 4 bases, the J end by 0 bases, with 9 bases between. Germline V gives CDR1 SQVTM, CDR2 ANQGSEA. The CDR3 loop spans 13 amino acids. The CDR3 loop is CSVGPGLNTEAFF. Written as DNA, the CDR3 is TGCAGCGTTGGGCCAGGCCTGAACACTGAAGCTTTCTTT.

In its sample, this clonotype was seen a few times. The J gene is TRBJ1-2, the V gene TRBV2; 9 positions match TRBD1. CDR1 and CDR2 (germline): SNHLY, FYNNEI. The CDR3 length is 14 residues. Germline trimming cut 5 bases from V and 7 bases from J; bases unmatched to any gene: 8. This chain's CDR3 is CASSLDRGSFGYTF. The DNA for the CDR3 is TGTGCCAGCAGTTTAGACAGGGGGTCTTTTGGCTACACCTTC.

This clonotype was counted only a few times. The genes are TRBV12-3 or TRBV12-4 and TRBJ1-5; possibly TRBD1 for D (5 bases). CDR3 length: 14 residues. The V gene lost 3 bases and the J gene lost 5 bases, with 11 bases spanning the gap. In DNA, the CDR3 is TGTGCCAGCAGTTTCGAGGGGCGTGATCAGCCCCAGCATTTT. Its translation is CASSFEGRDQPQHF.

This clonotype was detected a few times. The rearrangement uses TRBV29-1 and TRBJ1-5; no firm D call. The germline V and J ends were trimmed by 4 bases and 6 bases, with 16 bases remaining between them. This CDR3 has 14 amino acids. Germline-derived CDR1 and CDR2 are SQVTM and ANQGSEA. This chain's CDR3 is CSVGEGSGGQPQHF. As DNA, the CDR3 is TGCAGCGTTGGGGAAGGGAGCGGAGGTCAGCCCCAGCATTTT.

This rearrangement joins TRBV27 to TRBJ2-7; a weak D match, TRBD2 (6 bases). The CDR3 has 15 residues. Between the trimmed V and J ends, which lost 5 bases and 4 bases, there was a span of 18 bases. CDR1 is MNHEY, CDR2 SMNVEV, per germline (reference sequence). CDR3 region: CASSRGREFSYEQYF. The DNA of the CDR3 is TGTGCCAGCAGTAGGGGACGGGAGTTTTCATACGAGCAGTACTTC.

The chain joins TRBV7-2 to TRBJ1-6; D is undetermined. The CDR3 contains 12 residues. Per germline, CDR1 SGHTA and CDR2 FQGNSA. Trimming pared 1 base from V and 14 bases from J, leaving 9 bases between. Here the CDR3 DNA reads TGTGCCAGCAGCTTAGAGGCATCGTCCCTCCACTTT. Its translation is CASSLEASSLHF.

V and J are TRBV20-1 and TRBJ2-2; 10 positions match TRBD2. The V gene's germline CDR1 is DFQATT and CDR2 SNEGSKA (reference sequence). The length of the CDR3 is 16 residues. Unmatched junction bases numbered 5, after V lost 0 bases and J lost 4 bases. The CDR3 sequence: CSARDFSGGSTGELFF. CDR3 sequence (DNA): TGCAGTGCTAGAGATTTTAGCGGGGGGTCCACCGGGGAGCTGTTTTTT.

This clonotype has at least ten counts. The chain employs TRBV10-3 and TRBJ1-5; TRBD1 matches 11 bases. Trimming took 4 bases from V and 6 from J; bases not matched to a gene: 5. From germline, CDR1 is ENHRY and CDR2 SYGVKD. This CDR3 spans 15 amino acids. CDR3 sequence reads: CAISAGQGDLQPQHF. CDR3 nucleotides: TGTGCCATCAGTGCGGGACAGGGGGATCTTCAGCCCCAGCATTTT.

The genes are TRBV29-1 and TRBJ2-2; a weak D match, TRBD1 (5 bases). The CDR3 runs 16 residues. From germline, CDR1 is SQVTM and CDR2 ANQGSEA. Trimming shortened V by 4 bases and J by 3 bases, and 18 bases separated the two germline ends. The CDR3 sequence is CSVAQGTGRDTGELFF. The CDR3 DNA sequence: TGCAGCGTTGCTCAGGGAACGGGCCGGGACACCGGGGAGCTGTTTTTT.

This clonotype appeared a few times. V and J are TRBV5-1 and TRBJ1-1; D might be TRBD1 (6 bases). The ends were cut back, 3 bases at V and 4 bases at J, with 19 bases in the middle. Germline CDR1 SGHRS, CDR2 YFSETQ. The CDR3 has 16 residues. The DNA for the CDR3 is TGCGCCAGCAGCTCTTCGACAGGACCAACGGGCACTGAAGCTTTCTTT. It translates to CASSSSTGPTGTEAFF.

The chain has TRBV6-2 or TRBV6-3 and TRBJ2-7; 7 bases match TRBD1. CDR1 and CDR2 (germline): MNHEY, SVGEGT. This CDR3 contains 16 residues. Trimming removed 6 bases from V and 2 bases from J; junction bases left unmatched: 13. CDR3: CASRLRLQGNTYEQYF. The CDR3 DNA follows: TGTGCCAGCAGACTACGACTACAGGGGAACACCTACGAGCAGTACTTC.

This chain connects TRBV7-9 to TRBJ1-6, with TRBD1 as a possible D gene (5 bases). The V end was cut by 4 bases, the J end by 5 bases, with 9 bases between. The CDR3 is 14 amino acids. The germline gives CDR1 SEHNR, CDR2 FQNEAQ (reference sequence). CDR3 loop: CASSSTRDNSPLHF. The CDR3 DNA reads TGTGCCAGCAGCTCCACCAGGGATAATTCACCCCTCCACTTT.

This clonotype was seen many times. V usage is TRBV7-8 and J usage is TRBJ1-4; TRBD1 agrees at 9 bases. CDR3 size: 16 residues. Germline CDR1 reads SGHVS; CDR2 reads FQNEAQ. Trimming at V came to 1 base and at J to 10 bases, leaving 10 bases not matched to a gene. The CDR3: CASSLGGGQGSGKLFF. The CDR3 bases are TGTGCCAGCAGCTTAGGTGGGGGACAGGGCTCAGGAAAACTGTTTTTT.

The chain couples TRBV12-3 or TRBV12-4 to TRBJ2-1; D is uncertain. This CDR3 region has 12 residues. Trimming removed 3 bases at V and 11 bases at J, with 11 bases between. CDR3 residues: CASSLGQTQQFF. The CDR3 DNA sequence: TGTGCCAGCAGTTTGGGTCAAACTCAGCAGTTCTTC.

V gene TRBV7-9 combines with J gene TRBJ2-6; D not certain. Trimming removed 0 bases from V and 3 bases from J, with 6 bases in between. CDR3 length equals 15 residues. Germline V CDR1 and CDR2: SEHNR, FQNEAQ (reference sequence). The CDR3 protein is CASSLAGYGANVLTF. CDR3 bases: TGTGCCAGCAGCTTAGCAGGGTATGGGGCCAACGTCCTGACTTTC.

This chain joins TRBV2 and TRBJ2-1; D remains unclear. The germline V gene encodes CDR1 SNHLY and CDR2 FYNNEI. The CDR3 extends over 15 amino acids. Trimming shortened V by 2 bases and J by 7 bases, and 15 bases separated the two germline ends. Here the CDR3 DNA reads TGTGCCAGCAGTGAATTACGTATTCCTAGGAATGAGCAGTTCTTC. Protein product: CASSELRIPRNEQFF.

The chain links TRBV12-3 or TRBV12-4 to TRBJ2-7; possibly TRBD2 for D (5 bases). The CDR3 loop spans 13 amino acids. V lost 8 bases to trimming and J lost 5 bases, with 16 bases between them. CDR3 protein: CASLLSAAHEQYF. CDR3 nucleotides: TGTGCCAGCCTTCTTAGCGCGGCCCACGAGCAGTACTTC.

The chain recombines TRBV15 with TRBJ1-4; D is undetermined. V gave up 1 base and J gave up 4 bases, with 10 bases separating them. CDR3 size: 15 residues. Germline V gene sequence: CDR1 LNHNV, CDR2 YYDKDF (reference sequence). For the CDR3, the DNA is TGTGCCACCAGCAGAGTGTTCCAAGATAATGAAAAACTGTTTTTT. Translation: CATSRVFQDNEKLFF.

The chain combines TRBV7-3 with TRBJ2-3; 12 bases fit TRBD2. Per the germline V gene, CDR1 is SGHTA and CDR2 is FQGTGA. Losses at the gene ends were 5 bases for V and 4 bases for J; bases not matched to a gene: 4. The CDR3 consists of 15 residues. This chain's CDR3 is CASSPGLAGSDTQYF. The DNA of the CDR3 is TGTGCCAGCAGCCCGGGACTAGCGGGCTCAGATACGCAGTATTTT.